This T cell receptor (beta chain) comes out of a study of blood T cell repertoires in COVID-19 (TCRdb year 2020). Turning to the overall study: The collaborator samples originated in the United States, Italy and Spain and spanned the acute and convalescent phases of COVID-19. Subjects who had been exposed to COVID-19, were actively infected with it, or had recovered from it provided the deeply sampled blood TCRbeta repertoires that made up the dataset. The repertoires were released in a freely available public database meant as a resource for research on the immune response to SARS-CoV-2. Where HLA class I and class II types were available, the types were taken from metadata supplied by the sample provider, not from assay-based typing. Sample metadata almost always included a de-identified subject ID, COVID-19 status, age in years and sex. The material from the prospective study consisted of cDNA or gDNA derived from T cells, B-cell-depleted T cells, or PBMCs. The samples were drawn from two sources: the first 160 participants of the ongoing ImmuneRACE study, and over 950 subjects contributed by 6 global collaborators.

Deletion took 0 bases off V and 8 bases off J, with a span of 11 bases between the germline ends. The CDR3 starts with the cysteine, ends with the phenylalanine, and has 13 residues. CDR3 DNA is the only sequence kept; it has 39 bases, read in frame from the first base. CDR1 and CDR2, looked up from the germline V gene (reference sequence), are GTSNPN and SVGIG. TCRbeta CDR3 regions were amplified from genomic DNA using the immunoSEQ Assay, a bias-controlled multiplex PCR. On the study's bioinformatics: The number of nucleated cells in each sample was estimated from the amplification of reference gene primers within the assay. To quantify the absolute abundance of each unique TCRbeta CDR3 rearrangement, sequence reads were collapsed and filtered. For each sample, productive Simpson clonality was calculated as the square root of Simpson's diversity index across productive rearrangements. As stored in TCRdb, this immuneACCESS dataset retains in-frame rearrangements with V and J assigned. A fraction of the clones does not appear; measured against another copy, unresolved V genes explain less than half of the discrepancy, and the remainder lacks a known reason. The V and J calls and clone size come from that table; D and trimming were worked out from the DNA. Recorded for this sample are approximately 460,000 clones; about 88% of them occurred a single time. Of the sample, roughly 1% falls within the top ten clones.

This clone has a single count. This receptor's antigen is unknown. Base quality data are lacking; no much larger clone is found one base away. What the work shows at the level of the full study, not this receptor alone: The quantity of clinical and demographic metadata differed by source and by participant and was supplied without curation.

One collaborating source in Seattle enrolled patients while the patients were actively infected and followed the patients over time throughout the course of disease. Whole blood was collected in K2EDTA tubes by collaborating institutions according to the institutions' own protocols. Collaborator samples were shipped for TCRbeta analysis as frozen whole blood, isolated PBMCs, or DNA extracted from either sample type. The sequenced material came from peripheral blood. The sequence is built from TRBV30 and TRBJ2-1; the D region possibly corresponds to TRBD1 (5 bases align). This receptor was taken from a man aged 18 to 29 with COVID-19, enrolled during active disease. The bases read TGTGCCTGGAGTGTAAACTTAGGGGATGAGCAGTTCTTC. The encoded protein is CAWSVNLGDEQFF.